This T cell receptor (beta chain) stems from a study of blood T cell repertoires in COVID-19. The age range of participants was about 18 to 95 years, with residence in around 22 US areas. Losses at the gene ends were 4 bases for V and 5 bases for J; bases not matched to a gene: 7. The CDR3 runs 15 residues. CDR1 and CDR2 from the germline V gene are SGHRS and YFSETQ. Clones were read by immunoSEQ multiplex PCR, and TCRdb kept only the in-frame ones, dropping some. The data show 450,000 to 500,000 clones, approximately 86% seen once. The sequence came from a young woman who had recovered from COVID-19. Sequencing was carried out using PBMCs or T cells enriched from blood (not recorded which). The chain couples TRBV5-1 to TRBJ2-2, with TRBD1 matching over 8 bases. The CDR3 protein is CASSTEDRETGELFF. CDR3 nucleotides: TGCGCCAGCAGCACCGAGGACAGGGAAACCGGGGAGCTGTTTTTT.